This TCR beta chain was sequenced during a study of blood T cell repertoires in COVID-19. Here immunoSEQ multiplex PCR was the method, and the copy in TCRdb shows in-frame clones only, minus some. This table has 300,000 to 450,000 clones, about 90% appearing once. Clinical history reported by participants formed the basis on which cohorts were assigned. Germline-derived CDR1 and CDR2 are SEHNR and FQNEAQ (reference sequence). The CDR3 consists of 17 residues. The ends were cut back, 4 bases at V and 5 bases at J, with 18 bases in the middle. This chain uses TRBV7-9 with TRBJ1-6, with D tentatively TRBD1 (6 bases). The sample was PBMCs or T cells enriched from blood (not recorded which). This TCR came from a woman younger than 45 who had recovered from COVID-19. The CDR3 nucleotides read TGTGCCAGCAGCTCACGTCTACAGGGCGTCGATAATTCACCCCTCCACTTT. It yields the protein CASSSRLQGVDNSPLHF.